Each of the 29 T cell receptor beta chains below was sequenced from the same sample in a study of post-analysis software for immune sequencing data. Each TCR beta cDNA library carried unique molecular identifiers. TCRdb reanalysed the PCR reads using MiXCR and keeps one entry per CDR3 protein. Among around 160,000 distinct CDR3 sequences listed, roughly 40% were seen once. Specimen: blood, collected after autologous hematopoietic stem cell transplantation. The receptors were sampled from a girl under 18 with multiple sclerosis.

About this clonotype itself: Just one base apart from a much larger clone, this may be a read error. V usage is TRBV3-1 and J usage is TRBJ2-7, with 8 bases fitting TRBD2. This CDR3 region has 15 residues. V lost 6 bases and J lost 3; bases outside the gene matches: 10. Looked up from germline, CDR1 is LGHDT and CDR2 is YNNKEL (reference sequence). CDR3 in DNA: TGTGCCAGCAGTCCCATGAGCGGGAGTTTCTACGAGCAGTACTTC. It translates to CASSPMSGSFYEQYF.

This clonotype was observed a few times. The gene calls are TRBV2 and TRBJ1-5; D not resolved. The CDR3 totals 14 residues. From germline, CDR1 is SNHLY and CDR2 FYNNEI. With 4 bases removed from V and 6 bases from J, the gap between germline ends came to 13 bases. CDR3 DNA sequence: TGTGCCAGCAGTGTCGACGTACCGGGTCAGCCCCAGCATTTT. The encoded protein is CASSVDVPGQPQHF.

This clonotype was counted a few times. The chain employs TRBV29-1 and TRBJ2-2; no definite D call. Germline V lookup: CDR1 SQVTM, CDR2 ANQGSEA. This CDR3 has 11 residues. Trimming shortened V by 7 bases and J by 6 bases, and 9 bases separated the two germline ends. The CDR3 loop reads CSAGRAGELFF. CDR3 nucleotides: TGCAGCGCTGGGCGTGCCGGGGAGCTGTTTTTT.

This clonotype has a count of ten or more. The chain joins TRBV29-1 to TRBJ2-1; 11 nucleotides line up with TRBD2. The V and J ends lost 5 bases and 9 bases, in that order; junction bases with no gene match: 6. CDR3 size: 13 residues. Per germline, CDR1 SQVTM and CDR2 ANQGSEA. CDR3 loop: CSVLSGRGGEQFF. CDR3 nucleotides: TGCAGCGTTCTTAGCGGGAGGGGAGGTGAGCAGTTCTTC.

The CDR3 coding sequence is TGCGCCAGCAGTGTACTAGCAGGGCTCAATGAGCAGTTCTTC. As protein: CASSVLAGLNEQFF. The V and J genes are TRBV10-2 and TRBJ2-1, with D possibly TRBD2 on 6 matching bases. Germline V gene sequence: CDR1 WSHSY, CDR2 SAAADI. The CDR3 runs to 14 residues. V lost 4 bases, J lost 6 bases, and 13 bases lay in between.

The rearrangement links TRBV5-1 to TRBJ1-1; a possible D gene is TRBD1 (5 bases). The V gene lost 3 bases and the J gene lost 2 bases, with 11 bases spanning the gap. CDR3 length equals 14 residues. Looked up from germline, CDR1 is SGHRS and CDR2 is YFSETQ. CDR3 nucleotides: TGCGCCAGCAGCTCGGGACGGGGTAACACTGAAGCTTTCTTT. Amino acids: CASSSGRGNTEAFF.

This clonotype has at least ten counts. V and J are TRBV20-1 and TRBJ1-2; TRBD1 matches 8 bases. CDR1 is DFQATT and CDR2 is SNEGSKA in the germline V gene (reference sequence). Trimming removed 5 bases from V and 4 bases from J; junction bases left unmatched: 12. The CDR3 is made up of 15 amino acids. CDR3 nucleotide sequence: TGCAGTGCTCAGAAGCCGGGACAGGAGGGCTATGGCTACACCTTC. This sequence encodes CSAQKPGQEGYGYTF.

This clonotype has just a few counts. The chain uses TRBV5-1 and TRBJ2-1, with 7 bases fitting TRBD1. The CDR3 runs to 15 residues. V dropped 4 bases and J dropped 2; count of bases not matched to a gene: 6. The V gene's germline CDR1 is SGHRS and CDR2 YFSETQ. The CDR3 loop is CASSPGQTTYNEQFF. The DNA for the CDR3 is TGCGCCAGCAGCCCGGGACAGACGACCTACAATGAGCAGTTCTTC.

The V gene is TRBV6-2 or TRBV6-3, the J gene TRBJ2-7; 11 nucleotides align to TRBD2. Germline-derived CDR1 and CDR2 are MNHEY and SVGEGT. The CDR3 has 16 residues. V shed 6 bases, J shed 1 base, and the junction held 8 bases outside the gene matches. The CDR3 DNA reads as TGTGCCAGCAGCGACCCGGGACTAGCGGCTTCCTACGAGCAGTACTTC. This sequence encodes CASSDPGLAASYEQYF.

This chain joins TRBV30 and TRBJ2-7, with a tentative D call TRBD2 (5 bases). Germline values: CDR1 GTSNPN, CDR2 SVGIG (reference sequence). This CDR3 spans 13 amino acids. Trimming cost V 3 bases and J 10 bases, with 19 bases left between them. The CDR3 spells CAWRPRATEDQYF. Written as DNA, the CDR3 is TGTGCCTGGAGGCCCCGGGCCACGGAGGACCAGTACTTC.

The chain is built from TRBV24-1 and TRBJ2-5; D is ambiguous. CDR1 and CDR2 (germline): KGHDR, SFDVKD. The ends were cut back, 3 bases at V and 7 bases at J, with 8 bases in the middle. The CDR3 runs to 12 residues. CDR3 protein: CATSDPLGTQYF. The DNA for the CDR3 is TGTGCCACCAGTGATCCCCTTGGGACCCAGTACTTC.

This sequence joins TRBV24-1 and TRBJ2-3; 8 nucleotides match TRBD2. This CDR3 has 18 amino acids. V trimming: 1 base; J trimming: 4 bases; junction bases outside the gene matches: 12. Per the germline V gene, CDR1 is KGHDR and CDR2 is SFDVKD. This CDR3 is CATSDFSGSGTYSDTQYF. The CDR3 nucleotides are TGTGCCACCAGTGATTTTTCGGGTAGCGGGACCTACTCAGATACGCAGTATTTT.

This clonotype has just one count. The germline gene is not matched at one end of the junction; a read error may be the cause. The rearrangement joins TRBV7-3 to TRBJ2-2; 12 positions agree with TRBD2. Germline values: CDR1 SGHTA, CDR2 FQGTGA. The CDR3 runs to 16 residues. For the CDR3, the DNA is TGTGCCAGCAGCTCGGGACTAGCGGGCGGCACCGGGGAGCGGTTTTTT. It specifies CASSSGLAGGTGERFF.

This clonotype has more than one count but fewer than ten. The gene calls are TRBV27 and TRBJ2-3; 7 nucleotides match TRBD2. The CDR3 consists of 16 residues. Germline trimming cut 4 bases from V and 2 bases from J; bases unmatched to any gene: 9. CDR1 MNHEY and CDR2 SMNVEV come from the germline V gene (reference sequence). In DNA form, the CDR3 reads TGTGCCAGCAGTTGGACTAGTAAGGCGACCACAGATACGCAGTATTTT. Encoded protein: CASSWTSKATTDTQYF.

This clonotype was counted a few times. The rearrangement joins TRBV4-1 to TRBJ2-5; TRBD2 matches 8 bases. Germline values: CDR1 MGHRA, CDR2 YSYEKL. V gave up 2 bases and J gave up 11 bases; unmatched junction bases: 13. The CDR3 loop spans 15 amino acids. In DNA, the CDR3 is TGCGCCAGCAGCCAACCTGGACTAGCCCCTCGGGAGCAGTACTTC. It encodes CASSQPGLAPREQYF.

This clonotype came up a few times. The CDR3 loop reads CASSLYSVGQTCGYTF. CDR3 in DNA: TGTGCCAGCAGTTTATACTCCGTGGGACAGACCTGTGGCTACACCTTC. The V call is TRBV28, the J call TRBJ1-2, with 7 bases aligning to TRBD1. Losses at the gene ends were 1 base for V and 7 bases for J; bases not matched to a gene: 12. The CDR3 contains 16 residues. CDR1 is MDHEN, CDR2 SYDVKM, per germline.

This clonotype was seen a few times. The chain couples TRBV12-3 or TRBV12-4 to TRBJ2-1; D unclear. Between the trimmed V and J ends, which lost 3 bases and 8 bases, there was a span of 11 bases. The CDR3 contains 13 residues. The CDR3 DNA is TGTGCCAGCAGTTTCCGACACCCCGATGAGCAGTTCTTC. Protein sequence: CASSFRHPDEQFF.

This clonotype was seen more than once but under ten times. The V and J genes are TRBV11-3 and TRBJ2-1, with D possibly TRBD2 on 6 matching bases. The CDR3 is made up of 15 amino acids. V shed 3 bases and J shed 0 bases, with 9 bases lying between them. Germline V gene data show CDR1 as SGHNT and CDR2 as YENEEA. The CDR3 here is CASSLGGLSYNEQFF. The CDR3 DNA reads as TGTGCCAGCAGCTTGGGGGGACTCTCCTACAATGAGCAGTTCTTC. The whole variable domain, remainder taken from reference TRBV11-3 and TRBJ2-1, is EAGVVQSPRYKIIEKKQPVAFWCNPISGHNTLYWYLQNLGQGPELLIRYENEEAVDDSQLPKDRFSAERLKGVDSTLKIQPAELGDSAVYLCASSLGGLSYNEQFFGPGTRLTVL.

This clonotype has a handful of counts. The rearrangement uses TRBV7-9 and TRBJ2-6; 7 bases are shared with TRBD1. Trimming took 5 bases from V and 0 from J; bases not matched to a gene: 4. From germline, CDR1 is SEHNR and CDR2 FQNEAQ (reference sequence). The CDR3 runs to 16 residues. CDR3: CASSLGTVSGANVLTF. CDR3 nucleotides: TGTGCCAGCAGCCTAGGGACAGTCTCTGGGGCCAACGTCCTGACTTTC.

The sample holds many counts of this clonotype. The chain uses TRBV12-3 or TRBV12-4 and TRBJ1-2, with TRBD1 as a possible D gene (5 bases). V dropped 7 bases and J dropped 7 bases, with 16 bases sitting between them. The CDR3 has 13 residues. The CDR3 is CASTAGRVPGYTF. The DNA for the CDR3 is TGTGCCAGCACCGCAGGCAGGGTGCCTGGCTACACCTTC.

This clonotype was counted between two and nine times. The gene calls are TRBV7-3 and TRBJ2-1, with D perhaps matching TRBD1 (5 bases). Trimming removed 2 bases from V and 3 bases from J, with 14 bases in between. The CDR3 sequence is 16 residues long. CDR1 is SGHTA, CDR2 FQGTGA, per germline. The CDR3 sequence: CASSLGAGMGYNEQFF. CDR3 in DNA: TGTGCCAGCAGCTTAGGTGCAGGGATGGGCTACAATGAGCAGTTCTTC.

The chain joins TRBV6-5 to TRBJ1-6; D not certain. CDR1 and CDR2 from the germline V gene are MNHEY and SVGAGI. The CDR3 extends over 15 amino acids. V dropped 6 bases and J dropped 7 bases, with 16 bases sitting between them. The CDR3 here is CASSPRSLANSPLHF. CDR3 nucleotides: TGTGCCAGCAGCCCGAGATCCTTGGCGAATTCACCCCTCCACTTT.

This clonotype occurred a few times. This sequence joins TRBV20-1 and TRBJ2-5; tentative D call: TRBD1 (7 bases). The CDR3 length is 13 residues. CDR1 is DFQATT and CDR2 is SNEGSKA in the germline V gene (reference sequence). The V gene lost 6 bases and the J gene lost 5 bases, with 16 bases spanning the gap. The CDR3 bases are TGCAGTGCCGGGGGAAGGGGGCTGGAGACCCAGTACTTC. Residues: CSAGGRGLETQYF.

The V gene is TRBV20-1, the J gene TRBJ2-3; the D is unclear. Germline values: CDR1 DFQATT, CDR2 SNEGSKA (reference sequence). This CDR3 is built from 13 residues. V lost 6 bases and J 2 bases, leaving 12 bases between the germline ends. The CDR3 bases are TGCAGTGCCCCCCGGAAAAACACAGATACGCAGTATTTT. Translated, it gives CSAPRKNTDTQYF.

CDR3 nucleotides: TGCGCCACCACGGACGGACGGACTGAAGCTTTCTTT. Amino acids: CATTDGRTEAFF. This chain links TRBV10-2 with TRBJ1-1; the D is unclear. V was cut by 10 bases and J by 5 bases, with 14 bases left in between. In germline, CDR1 is WSHSY, CDR2 SAAADI. The CDR3 sequence is 12 residues long.

This clonotype has a count of ten or more. The rearrangement joins TRBV7-2 to TRBJ2-7, with 9 positions matching TRBD2. With V trimmed by 1 base and J by 4 bases, 8 bases remained unmatched. Germline assignment: CDR1 SGHTA and CDR2 FQGNSA. This CDR3 has 16 amino acids. The CDR3 spells CASSLEGSGRFYEQYF. CDR3 bases: TGTGCCAGCAGCTTAGAAGGTAGCGGGAGATTTTACGAGCAGTACTTC.

The V and J genes are TRBV12-3 or TRBV12-4 and TRBJ1-5; 12 bases match TRBD1. With V trimmed by 7 bases and J by 0 bases, 10 bases remained unmatched. This CDR3 region has 18 residues. CDR3 protein: CASTLGGQGADSNQPQHF. The CDR3 DNA reads TGTGCCAGCACCCTTGGGGGACAGGGGGCCGATAGCAATCAGCCCCAGCATTTT.

V and J are TRBV5-1 and TRBJ1-2, with 7 bases matching TRBD1. This CDR3 region has 13 residues. Germline values: CDR1 SGHRS, CDR2 YFSETQ. J was trimmed by 7 bases and V by 0 bases; bases with no gene match: 3. CDR3 in DNA: TGCGCCAGCAGCTTGGACAGGGGCTCTGGCTACACCTTC. Translated, it gives CASSLDRGSGYTF. The full variable domain, its missing parts supplied by reference TRBV5-1 and TRBJ1-2, is KAGVTQTPRYLIKTRGQQVTLSCSPISGHRSVSWYQQTPGQGLQFLFEYFSETQRNKGNFPGRFSGRQFSNSRSEMNVSTLELGDSALYLCASSLDRGSGYTFGSGTRLTVV.

The gene calls are TRBV29-1 and TRBJ1-2, with D maybe TRBD1 (5 bases). The V gene lost 6 bases and the J gene lost 8 bases, with 16 bases spanning the gap. This CDR3 is 12 amino acids long. The V gene's germline CDR1 is SQVTM and CDR2 ANQGSEA. CDR3: CSVPSGRGGYTF. Here the CDR3 DNA reads TGCAGCGTCCCAAGTGGGCGGGGGGGCTACACCTTC.